The sample holds a few counts of the clone carrying this T cell receptor beta chain. Its matching antigen is unknown. A sample-barcoded 5' primer and a J-beta primer mix were used in a second PCR of roughly 6 to 12 cycles. Each sample yielded at least 2.5 million CDR3-containing paired-end reads. In TCRdb, the 5' RACE reads were re-called with MiXCR into one record per CDR3 protein. Of around 800,000 distinct CDR3 sequences detected, roughly 25% appear once; the ten largest clones hold around 3%. This specimen comes from a study of blood T cells in healthy people across ages. Study-wide results and limits: PBMCs that were unsorted prevented a conclusive naive versus antigen-experienced comparison. Age brought a roughly linear fall in TCR beta diversity measured per million T cells.

The study recruited healthy Caucasian donors from Russia who were aged about 6 to 90. These data were also reused for a study on T cells of mothers and their children.

The sample consisted of blood. The source of this sequence is a boy younger than 18 in good health.

The CDR3 nucleotides read TGTGCCAGCAGCTTAACAGGGACGTGGGTCCACGAGCAGTACTTC. Its translation: CASSLTGTWVHEQYF. The chain employs TRBV7-9 and TRBJ2-7; D is possibly TRBD1 (6 bases). The V gene lost 2 bases and the J gene lost 5 bases, with 16 bases spanning the gap. The CDR3 has 15 residues. The germline CDR1 and CDR2 sequences are SEHNR and FQNEAQ (reference sequence).